This paragraph reports one T cell receptor beta chain. Its target is unknown. Vbeta (60) and Jbeta (13) primers were used in the PCR. Profiled with immunoSEQ multiplex PCR; TCRdb holds only in-frame clones, not every one. The data contain more than 80,000 clones, roughly four fifths of them singletons. This sample is drawn from a study of cytomegalovirus exposure and HLA in healthy donors. The CDR3 sequence is 16 residues long. Trimming cost V 5 bases and J 1 base, with 14 bases left between them. Germline-derived CDR1 and CDR2 are SGHAT and FQNNGV. Study results and caveats: Researchers reported in a later analysis that a missense DCLRE1C variant was tied to TCR beta V- and J-gene trimming. Cytomegalovirus status was reportedly diagnosed by the classifier with high sensitivity and specificity. Researchers reported that a few CMV-associated chains were confirmed in vitro as CMV antigen-specific. It was reported that TCR beta sequences correctly inferred the HLA-A and HLA-B alleles for most subjects.

The gene calls are TRBV11-2 and TRBJ2-2, with unresolved D. The receptor comes from a middle-aged man in good health and CMV-seronegative. Material: PBMCs. The CDR3 loop is CASSPWPGQNTGELFF. CDR3 coding DNA: TGTGCCAGCAGCCCCTGGCCAGGCCAGAACACCGGGGAGCTGTTTTTT.